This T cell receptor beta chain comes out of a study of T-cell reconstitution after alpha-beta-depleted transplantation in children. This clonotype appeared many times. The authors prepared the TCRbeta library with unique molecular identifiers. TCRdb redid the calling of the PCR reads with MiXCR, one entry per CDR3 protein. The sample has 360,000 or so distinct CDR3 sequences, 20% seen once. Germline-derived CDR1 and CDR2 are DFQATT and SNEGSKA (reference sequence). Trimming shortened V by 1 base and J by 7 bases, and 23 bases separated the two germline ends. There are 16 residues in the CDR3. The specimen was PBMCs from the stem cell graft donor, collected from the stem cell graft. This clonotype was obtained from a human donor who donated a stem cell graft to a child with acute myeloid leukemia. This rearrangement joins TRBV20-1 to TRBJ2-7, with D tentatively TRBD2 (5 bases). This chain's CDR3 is CSARAILQRSSLEQYF. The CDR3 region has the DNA TGCAGTGCTAGAGCAATTCTCCAGCGGAGTTCCCTAGAGCAGTACTTC.